This T cell receptor beta chain was observed in a study of blood T cell repertoires in COVID-19. This CDR3 is built from 17 residues. Germline values: CDR1 MNHEY, CDR2 SMNVEV (reference sequence). V lost 2 bases to trimming and J lost 3 bases; unmatched junction nucleotides: 13. Here immunoSEQ multiplex PCR was the method, and the copy in TCRdb shows in-frame clones only, minus some. This table has some 270,000 clones, roughly 90% appearing once. This TCR came from a woman in her forties who had recovered from COVID-19. Sequencing was carried out using PBMCs or T cells enriched from blood (not recorded which). The chain carries TRBV27 and TRBJ2-7, with 7 bases aligning to TRBD1. The CDR3 coding sequence is TGTGCCAGCAGTTTAGGTCCCGGGGACAGCTTAAGCTACGAGCAGTACTTC. This sequence encodes CASSLGPGDSLSYEQYF.